Shown below are 30 T cell receptor beta chains from a single sample sequenced in a study of beta chain features in type 1 diabetes. Overall study results and limits: There was a moderate but significant shortening of TCRB CDR3s in all four CD4+ subsets of Type 1 diabetes patients.

What was sequenced were expressed TCRB transcripts, since all of the isolated RNA had been reverse transcribed. Assay used: immunoSEQ multiplex PCR; TCRdb lists only in-frame clones, some missing. The sample holds 630,000 or so clones, around an eighth seen once. Their target antigens are unknown. The sequencing input was naive CD4+ T cells from blood. Receptors originate from a man between 18 and 35 years old with type 1 diabetes.

The chain joins TRBV28 to TRBJ1-1; no clear D gene. V shed 4 bases and J shed 6 bases, with 9 bases lying between them. Germline CDR1 and CDR2: MDHEN and SYDVKM. This CDR3 has 12 residues. The CDR3 nucleotides read TGTGCCAGCAGTTCCATCCAGTCTGAAGCTTTCTTT. Residues: CASSSIQSEAFF.

V and J are TRBV30 and TRBJ2-7; TRBD1 agrees at 9 bases. The J segment lost 4 bases and the V segment lost 6 bases, leaving 7 bases of the junction unmatched. Germline V gene sequence: CDR1 GTSNPN, CDR2 SVGIG (reference sequence). This CDR3 spans 13 amino acids. CDR3 in amino acids: CACSGTGRYEQYF. The CDR3 nucleotides are TGTGCCTGCTCCGGGACAGGGCGGTACGAGCAGTACTTC.

The chain couples TRBV27 to TRBJ2-7; 9 bases are shared with TRBD1. In germline, CDR1 is MNHEY, CDR2 SMNVEV (reference sequence). J was trimmed by 3 bases and V by 1 base; bases with no gene match: 7. The CDR3 sequence is 16 residues long. The DNA of the CDR3 is TGTGCCAGCAGTTTATTCCGGACAGGGGACCTCTACGAGCAGTACTTC. It is translated as CASSLFRTGDLYEQYF.

The chain carries TRBV18 and TRBJ2-1; TRBD2 matches at 7 bases. V dropped 0 bases and J dropped 6; count of bases not matched to a gene: 8. Germline V CDR1 and CDR2: KGHSH, LQKENI. The CDR3 is made up of 16 amino acids. CDR3 amino acids: CASSPPGRWGGNEQFF. The CDR3 DNA reads TGTGCCAGCTCACCACCGGGTCGATGGGGGGGCAATGAGCAGTTCTTC.

The chain employs TRBV10-1 and TRBJ2-3; 11 bases fit TRBD2. The CDR3 is 14 amino acids. V lost 8 bases and J lost 4; bases outside the gene matches: 5. Germline V gene data show CDR1 as WNHNN and CDR2 as SYGVQD (reference sequence). The CDR3 region has the DNA TGCGCCAGCGCCACTAGCGGGAGAGCAGATACGCAGTATTTT. The encoded protein is CASATSGRADTQYF.

This chain links TRBV19 with TRBJ1-5; a weak D match, TRBD1 (5 bases). This CDR3 is built from 15 residues. The germline V and J ends were trimmed by 6 bases and 1 base, with 13 bases remaining between them. Per germline, CDR1 LNHDA and CDR2 SQIVND (reference sequence). CDR3 sequence reads: CASSSWAGSNQPQHF. Written as DNA, the CDR3 is TGTGCCAGTAGCTCTTGGGCAGGGAGCAATCAGCCCCAGCATTTT.

As for this clone: The sample has other DNA sequences that encode this CDR3 too. This sequence joins TRBV29-1 and TRBJ1-1; a possible D gene is TRBD1 (5 bases). There are 11 residues in the CDR3. Trimming took 7 bases from V and 0 from J, leaving 6 bases between them. Looked up from germline, CDR1 is SQVTM and CDR2 is ANQGSEA. The CDR3: CSGGVNTEAFF. The CDR3 DNA reads TGCAGCGGGGGGGTGAACACTGAAGCTTTCTTT. The full variable domain, with the rest looked up from reference TRBV29-1 and TRBJ1-1, is SAVISQKPSRDICQRGTSLTIQCQVDSQVTMMFWYRQQPGQSLTLIATANQGSEATYESGFVIDKFPISRPNLTFSTLTVSNMSPEDSSIYLCSGGVNTEAFFGQGTRLTVV.

The sample holds a few counts of this clone. The V and J genes are TRBV14 and TRBJ2-7, with a possible D match to TRBD2 (6 bases). Trimming removed 4 bases from V and 0 bases from J, with 16 bases in between. Looked up from germline, CDR1 is SGHDN and CDR2 is FVKESK. CDR3 length: 16 amino acids. CDR3 residues: CASSPLGSGTSYEQYF. The CDR3 DNA reads TGTGCCAGCAGCCCCCTGGGTAGCGGTACCTCCTACGAGCAGTACTTC.

This sequence joins TRBV13 and TRBJ1-1; D perhaps matches TRBD1 (5 bases). Trimming stripped 4 bases from V and 4 bases from J, with 19 bases between. The CDR3 is made up of 16 amino acids. Germline lookup yields CDR1 PRHDT and CDR2 FYEKMQ (reference sequence). The CDR3 here is CASSYDWTSRGTEAFF. In nucleotides, the CDR3 is TGTGCCAGCAGCTACGACTGGACAAGCCGGGGCACTGAAGCTTTCTTT.

V usage is TRBV19 and J usage is TRBJ2-1; 7 nucleotides match TRBD2. With 6 bases clipped from V and 7 bases from J, the junction kept 6 bases outside the gene matches. The CDR3 covers 13 residues. Germline V gene lookup returns CDR1 LNHDA and CDR2 SQIVND (reference sequence). CDR3 nucleotide sequence: TGTGCCAGTAGCAACCTCGGGGGGAATGAGCAGTTCTTC. Its protein is CASSNLGGNEQFF. The full variable domain, its missing parts supplied by reference TRBV19 and TRBJ2-1, is DGGITQSPKYLFRKEGQNVTLSCEQNLNHDAMYWYRQDPGQGLRLIYYSQIVNDFQKGDIAEGYSVSREKKESFPLTVTSAQKNPTAFYLCASSNLGGNEQFFGPGTRLTVL.

The chain is built from TRBV7-2 and TRBJ2-1; a possible D gene is TRBD2 (6 bases). CDR1 SGHTA and CDR2 FQGNSA come from the germline V gene. The germline V and J ends were trimmed by 1 base and 9 bases, with 13 bases remaining between them. This CDR3 is 14 amino acids long. CDR3 sequence (DNA): TGTGCCAGCAGCTTAGGGCTAGTGGAGGGTGAGCAGTTCTTC. It is translated as CASSLGLVEGEQFF.

The chain recombines TRBV7-2 with TRBJ2-3; 8 bases fit TRBD2. The germline gives CDR1 SGHTA, CDR2 FQGNSA. The CDR3 is 15 amino acids. Trimming cost V 4 bases and J 5 bases; bases outside gene matches: 8. The CDR3 DNA is TGTGCCAGCAGCTCGGTTGCGGGAGGAATAGATACGCAGTATTTT. Amino acids: CASSSVAGGIDTQYF. Full variable domain (missing parts from reference TRBV7-2 and TRBJ2-3): GAGVSQSPSNKVTEKGKDVELRCDPISGHTALYWYRQSLGQGLEFLIYFQGNSAPDKSGLPSDRFSAERTGGSVSTLTIQRTQQEDSAVYLCASSSVAGGIDTQYFGPGTRLTVL.

The chain recombines TRBV19 with TRBJ2-1; 14 nucleotides line up with TRBD2. Germline loops: CDR1 LNHDA, CDR2 SQIVND (reference sequence). The CDR3 spans 17 residues. V lost 4 bases, J lost 0 bases, and 2 bases stayed unmatched. The CDR3 protein is CASSRTSGRTSYNEQFF. The DNA for the CDR3 is TGTGCCAGTAGTAGGACTAGCGGGAGGACCTCCTACAATGAGCAGTTCTTC. Together with reference TRBV19 and TRBJ2-1, the CDR3 gives the full variable domain: DGGITQSPKYLFRKEGQNVTLSCEQNLNHDAMYWYRQDPGQGLRLIYYSQIVNDFQKGDIAEGYSVSREKKESFPLTVTSAQKNPTAFYLCASSRTSGRTSYNEQFFGPGTRLTVL.

The table lists this clone with a few counts. This chain joins TRBV6-6 and TRBJ2-7; 8 nucleotides line up with TRBD2. There are 14 residues in the CDR3. The germline V gene encodes CDR1 MNHNY and CDR2 SVGAGI (reference sequence). Unmatched junction bases numbered 6, after V lost 5 bases and J lost 3 bases. This chain's CDR3 is CASSQVTSDYEQYF. DNA of the CDR3: TGTGCCAGCAGTCAAGTGACTAGCGACTACGAGCAGTACTTC.

The V and J genes are TRBV7-9 and TRBJ1-3; D gene ambiguous. The CDR3 loop spans 14 amino acids. Per germline, CDR1 SEHNR and CDR2 FQNEAQ (reference sequence). V was cut by 5 bases and J by 0 bases, with 8 bases left in between. CDR3 DNA: TGTGCCAGCAGCATCTTGAGCTCTGGAAACACCATATATTTT. It translates to CASSILSSGNTIYF.

This clone was picked up a small number of times. The rearrangement uses TRBV4-2 and TRBJ1-1; D is perhaps TRBD1 (6 bases). CDR1 and CDR2 from the germline V gene are LGHNA and YNFKEQ. Trimming shortened V by 0 bases and J by 2 bases, and 13 bases separated the two germline ends. The CDR3 sequence is 16 residues long. CDR3 protein: CASSQEGYRENTEAFF. The DNA of the CDR3 is TGTGCCAGCAGCCAAGAAGGATACAGGGAAAACACTGAAGCTTTCTTT.

This clone came up a few times. The chain uses TRBV29-1 and TRBJ2-1; 10 bases map to TRBD1. This CDR3 is built from 13 residues. J was trimmed by 3 bases and V by 8 bases; bases with no gene match: 4. Germline values: CDR1 SQVTM, CDR2 ANQGSEA. CDR3 sequence (DNA): TGCAGCTCTGGGGACAGGGGCTACAATGAGCAGTTCTTC. It codes for CSSGDRGYNEQFF.

This clone has a handful of counts. V gene TRBV7-6 combines with J gene TRBJ2-5; 13 positions agree with TRBD2. J was trimmed by 3 bases and V by 7 bases; bases with no gene match: 8. The CDR3 is 16 residues long. The V gene's germline CDR1 is SGHVS and CDR2 FNYEAQ. The CDR3 reads CASTPTGLAGEETQYF. DNA of the CDR3: TGTGCCAGCACCCCGACAGGACTAGCGGGGGAAGAGACCCAGTACTTC. Full variable domain (remainder filled in from reference TRBV7-6 and TRBJ2-5): GAGVSQSPRYKVTKRGQDVALRCDPISGHVSLYWYRQALGQGPEFLTYFNYEAQQDKSGLPNDRFSAERPEGSISTLTIQRTEQRDSAMYRCASTPTGLAGEETQYFGPGTRLLVL.

This rearrangement joins TRBV6-1 to TRBJ2-5; 11 bases are a match to TRBD1. Per germline, CDR1 MNHNS and CDR2 SASEGT. The CDR3 contains 15 residues. With V trimmed by 3 bases and J by 5 bases, 5 bases remained unmatched. This CDR3 is CASSERTGGRETQYF. In nucleotides, the CDR3 is TGTGCCAGCAGTGAGAGGACAGGGGGCCGTGAGACCCAGTACTTC.

DNA for the CDR3: TGCAGTGCTGCCCGGGACTCTGAAGCTTTCTTT. It specifies CSAARDSEAFF. The J gene is TRBJ1-1, the V gene TRBV20-1, with D perhaps TRBD1 (5 bases). Germline CDR1 reads DFQATT; CDR2 reads SNEGSKA (reference sequence). CDR3 length: 11 residues. V shed 5 bases and J shed 6 bases, with 10 bases lying between them.

The chain has TRBV27 and TRBJ2-7; TRBD2 is a possible D gene (5 bases). Germline-derived CDR1 and CDR2 are MNHEY and SMNVEV (reference sequence). V was clipped by 3 bases and J by 3 bases, with 9 bases between them. The CDR3 is 13 residues long. For the CDR3, the DNA is TGTGCCAGCAGTTTGGACTGGAGCTACGAGCAGTACTTC. The encoded protein is CASSLDWSYEQYF.

The V call is TRBV4-3, the J call TRBJ1-4, with unresolved D. Germline CDR1 reads LGHNA; CDR2 reads YSLEER. The CDR3 covers 15 residues. V was clipped by 3 bases and J by 4 bases, with 12 bases between them. CDR3 nucleotide sequence: TGCGCCAGCAGCCAGGGCCCTTCTGGTAATGAAAAACTGTTTTTT. Its protein is CASSQGPSGNEKLFF.

This clone was detected only a few times. An end of the junction does not agree with germline; a read error may underlie this. V is TRBV19 and J is TRBJ2-1, with D perhaps given as TRBD1 or TRBD2 (5 bases each). The CDR3 has 15 amino acids. CDR1 is LNHDA and CDR2 is SQIVND in the germline V gene (reference sequence). For the CDR3, the DNA is TGTGCCAGTAGTCTAGAGGGGTCAGGCTACAATGAGCAGTTCTTC. Protein: CASSLEGSGYNEQFF.

The chain uses TRBV30 and TRBJ1-4; D not certain. The CDR3 sequence is 14 residues long. Germline V gives CDR1 GTSNPN, CDR2 SVGIG (reference sequence). V gave up 2 bases and J gave up 2 bases, with 9 bases separating them. The CDR3: CAWSHGSTNEKLFF. CDR3 in DNA: TGTGCCTGGAGTCACGGGAGTACTAATGAAAAACTGTTTTTT.

As concerns this clone: Other DNA sequences within the sample encode an identical CDR3. The gene calls are TRBV5-1 and TRBJ1-1; D unresolved. V lost 0 bases and J 0 bases, leaving 6 bases between the germline ends. Germline V gene sequence: CDR1 SGHRS, CDR2 YFSETQ. The CDR3 consists of 14 residues. For the CDR3, the DNA is TGCGCCAGCAGCTTGGGAAGAGTGAACACTGAAGCTTTCTTT. Translation gives CASSLGRVNTEAFF.

The table lists this clone with a few counts. The V and J genes are TRBV5-4 and TRBJ1-1; TRBD1 might be the D (6 bases). V was pared by 3 bases and J by 0 bases, with 6 bases between. Germline V gives CDR1 SGHNT, CDR2 YYREEE (reference sequence). The CDR3 runs 13 residues. The CDR3 nucleotides read TGTGCCAGCAGCTCAGGGGTGAACACTGAAGCTTTCTTT. Translated, it gives CASSSGVNTEAFF.

This chain joins TRBV10-3 and TRBJ1-1; D gene ambiguous. CDR3 length equals 13 residues. From germline, CDR1 is ENHRY and CDR2 SYGVKD. Trimming stripped 11 bases from V and 1 base from J, with 14 bases between. The CDR3 DNA reads TGTGCCGTCCAACCGGAAAGGAACACTGAAGCTTTCTTT. It translates to CAVQPERNTEAFF.

In its sample, this clone was seen a few times. The chain uses TRBV29-1 and TRBJ2-3; 7 nucleotides align to TRBD2. This CDR3 comprises 15 residues. In germline, CDR1 is SQVTM, CDR2 ANQGSEA. V lost 0 bases and J lost 0; bases outside the gene matches: 3. The CDR3 loop is CSVEEWGGSTDTQYF. CDR3 DNA sequence: TGCAGCGTTGAAGAATGGGGGGGTAGCACAGATACGCAGTATTTT.

The chain joins TRBV30 to TRBJ2-5; D unresolved. CDR1 and CDR2 (germline): GTSNPN, SVGIG (reference sequence). The CDR3 spans 11 residues. V was pared by 1 base and J by 7 bases, with 7 bases between. The CDR3 DNA is TGTGCCTGGAGTGGGGAAGTGACCCAGTACTTC. Its protein is CAWSGEVTQYF.

The chain carries TRBV19 and TRBJ2-2; D unclear. Per germline, CDR1 LNHDA and CDR2 SQIVND (reference sequence). V lost 3 bases and J 2 bases, leaving 10 bases between the germline ends. This CDR3 region has 15 residues. The CDR3 spells CASSISAFNTGELFF. CDR3 DNA: TGTGCCAGTAGTATCTCCGCATTTAACACCGGGGAGCTGTTTTTT.